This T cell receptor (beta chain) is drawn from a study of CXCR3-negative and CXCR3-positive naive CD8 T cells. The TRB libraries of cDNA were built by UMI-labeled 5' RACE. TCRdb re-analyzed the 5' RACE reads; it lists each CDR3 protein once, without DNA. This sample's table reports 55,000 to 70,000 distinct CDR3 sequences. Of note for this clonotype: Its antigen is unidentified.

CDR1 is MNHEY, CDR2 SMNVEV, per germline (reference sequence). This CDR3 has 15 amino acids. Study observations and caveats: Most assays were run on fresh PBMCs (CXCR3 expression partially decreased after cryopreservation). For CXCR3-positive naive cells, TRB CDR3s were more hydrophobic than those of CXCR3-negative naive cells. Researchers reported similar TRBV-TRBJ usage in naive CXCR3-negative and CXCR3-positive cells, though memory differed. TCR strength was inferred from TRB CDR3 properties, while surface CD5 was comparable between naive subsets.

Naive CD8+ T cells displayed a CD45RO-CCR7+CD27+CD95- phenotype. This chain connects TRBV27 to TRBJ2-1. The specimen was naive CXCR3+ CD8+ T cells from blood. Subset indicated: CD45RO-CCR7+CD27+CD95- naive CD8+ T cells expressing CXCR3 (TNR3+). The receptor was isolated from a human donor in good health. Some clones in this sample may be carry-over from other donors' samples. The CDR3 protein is CASSLWGSSYNEQFF.